This is a list of T cell receptor beta chains from one sample in a study of T cell responses to AZD1222 COVID-19 vaccine. Profiled with immunoSEQ multiplex PCR; TCRdb holds only in-frame clones, not every one. The sample contains over 90,000 clones, roughly 84% of which appear only once. The sample here was peripheral blood, taken on day 0 of AZD1222 vaccination. The receptors originated from an adult in good health. Each CDR3 is given with its conserved first and last residue. The order of the fields is D gene, J gene, clone size, V gene, CDR3 protein, CDR3 DNA. The D gene is left open where the match is weak. Only some rows state a clone size, as once, few, many or a class for expanded clones.

D: TRBD2; J: TRBJ2-1; size: NA; V: TRBV7-9; CDR3: CASSSGLAGVSEQFF; DNA: TGTGCCAGCAGCTCGGGACTAGCGGGAGTTAGTGAGCAGTTCTTC
D: NA; J: TRBJ1-6; size: NA; V: TRBV11-3; CDR3: CASSRGQGPPNSPLHF; DNA: TGTGCCAGCAGCCGCGGGCAGGGCCCGCCTAATTCACCCCTCCACTTT
D: NA; J: TRBJ2-1; size: once; V: TRBV28; CDR3: CASSLGQPYNEQFF; DNA: TGTGCCAGCAGTTTAGGACAGCCCTACAATGAGCAGTTCTTC
D: NA; J: TRBJ1-2; size: NA; V: TRBV11-3; CDR3: CASSLQGRSYGYTF; DNA: TGTGCCAGCAGCTTACAGGGACGAAGCTATGGCTACACCTTC
D: NA; J: TRBJ1-2; size: NA; V: TRBV30; CDR3: CAWTNPQTGYTF; DNA: TGTGCCTGGACCAACCCCCAGACCGGCTACACCTTC
D: NA; J: TRBJ1-2; size: NA; V: TRBV12-3/TRBV12-4; CDR3: CASSTNYGYTF; DNA: TGTGCCAGCAGCACGAACTATGGCTACACCTTC
D: NA; J: TRBJ1-1; size: NA; V: TRBV5-5; CDR3: CASSLGGDSEAFF; DNA: TGTGCCAGCAGCTTAGGGGGTGACAGTGAAGCTTTCTTT
D: NA; J: TRBJ1-2; size: NA; V: TRBV18; CDR3: CASSPNLQRANYGYTF; DNA: TGTGCCAGCTCACCAAACCTACAGCGCGCTAACTATGGCTACACCTTC
D: TRBD1; J: TRBJ2-1; size: few; V: TRBV4-3; CDR3: CASSQSTAGTGYNEQFF; DNA: TGCGCCAGCAGCCAAAGTACCGCCGGGACAGGGTACAATGAGCAGTTCTTC
D: NA; J: TRBJ1-2; size: NA; V: TRBV2; CDR3: CASSGGGIYGYTF; DNA: TGTGCCAGCAGTGGAGGGGGGATCTATGGCTACACCTTC
D: NA; J: TRBJ1-1; size: NA; V: TRBV7-9; CDR3: CASSSKGEIGMVNTEAFF; DNA: TGTGCCAGCAGTAGTAAAGGGGAGATTGGCATGGTGAACACTGAAGCTTTCTTT
D: NA; J: TRBJ1-6; size: NA; V: TRBV7-9; CDR3: CASSLAPWASNSPLHF; DNA: TGTGCCAGCAGCTTAGCGCCCTGGGCCTCTAATTCACCCCTCCACTTT
D: TRBD2; J: TRBJ2-7; size: NA; V: TRBV7-9; CDR3: CASSSNLLAGEQYF; DNA: TGTGCCAGCAGTTCCAATTTATTAGCGGGCGAGCAGTACTTC
D: TRBD1; J: TRBJ1-1; size: NA; V: TRBV27; CDR3: CASRTTGEITEAFF; DNA: TGTGCCAGCAGAACGACAGGGGAGATAACTGAAGCTTTCTTT
D: NA; J: TRBJ2-7; size: NA; V: TRBV28; CDR3: CASSFGGVGPYEQYF; DNA: TGTGCCAGCAGTTTTGGAGGGGTCGGCCCCTACGAGCAGTACTTC
D: TRBD1; J: TRBJ1-1; size: few; V: TRBV7-9; CDR3: CASSLRTGGWTEAFF; DNA: TGTGCCAGCAGCTTACGGACAGGTGGATGGACTGAAGCTTTCTTT
D: TRBD2; J: TRBJ2-3; size: once; V: TRBV10-1; CDR3: CASSELAGVPSADTQYF; DNA: TGCGCCAGCAGTGAACTAGCGGGGGTCCCATCTGCAGATACGCAGTATTTT
D: TRBD1; J: TRBJ1-6; size: NA; V: TRBV19; CDR3: CASSTGTGSSPLHF; DNA: TGTGCCAGTAGTACCGGGACAGGGAGTTCACCCCTCCACTTT
D: TRBD1; J: TRBJ1-2; size: NA; V: TRBV7-9; CDR3: CASSLAEQGYYGYTF; DNA: TGTGCCAGCAGCTTAGCGGAACAGGGGTATTATGGCTACACCTTC
D: NA; J: TRBJ2-5; size: few; V: TRBV6-1; CDR3: CASSEATSLQETQYF; DNA: TGTGCCAGCAGTGAAGCGACTAGTTTACAAGAGACCCAGTACTTC